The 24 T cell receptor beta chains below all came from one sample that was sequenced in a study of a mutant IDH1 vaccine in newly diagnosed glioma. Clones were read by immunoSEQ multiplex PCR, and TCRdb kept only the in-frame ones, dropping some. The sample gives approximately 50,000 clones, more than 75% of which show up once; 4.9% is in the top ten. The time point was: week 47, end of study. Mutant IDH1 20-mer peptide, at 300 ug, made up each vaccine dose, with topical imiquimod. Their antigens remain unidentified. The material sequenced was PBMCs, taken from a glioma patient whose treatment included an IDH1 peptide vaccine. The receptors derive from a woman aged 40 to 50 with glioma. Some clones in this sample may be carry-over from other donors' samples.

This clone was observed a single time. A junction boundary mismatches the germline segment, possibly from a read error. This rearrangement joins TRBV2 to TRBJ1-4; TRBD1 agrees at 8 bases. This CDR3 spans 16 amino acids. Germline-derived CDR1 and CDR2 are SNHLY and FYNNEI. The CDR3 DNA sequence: TGTGCCAGCAGCGAAGGACAGGGTGGGATTAATGAAAAACTGTTTTTT. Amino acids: CASSEGQGGINEKLFF. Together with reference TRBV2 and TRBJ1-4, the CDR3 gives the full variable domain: EPEVTQTPSHQVTQMGQEVILRCVPISNHLYFYWYRQILGQKVEFLVSFYNNEISEKSEIFDDQFSVERPDGSNFTLKIRSTKLEDSAMYFCASSEGQGGINEKLFFGSGTQLSVL.

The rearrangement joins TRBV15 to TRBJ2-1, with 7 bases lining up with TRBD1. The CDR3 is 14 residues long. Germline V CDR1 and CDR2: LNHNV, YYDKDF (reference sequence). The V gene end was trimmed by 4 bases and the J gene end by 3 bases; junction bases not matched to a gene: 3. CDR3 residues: CATSKGTDYNEQFF. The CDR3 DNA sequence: TGTGCCACCAGCAAAGGGACAGACTACAATGAGCAGTTCTTC.

The CDR3 loop is CASSLEGRGGTDTQYF. In DNA, the CDR3 is TGCGCCAGCAGCTTGGAGGGTCGGGGTGGCACAGATACGCAGTATTTT. The V gene is TRBV5-1, the J gene TRBJ2-3; the D gene is possibly TRBD2 (5 bases). V shed 0 bases and J shed 1 base, with 12 bases lying between them. CDR1 is SGHRS and CDR2 is YFSETQ in the germline V gene. This CDR3 contains 16 residues.

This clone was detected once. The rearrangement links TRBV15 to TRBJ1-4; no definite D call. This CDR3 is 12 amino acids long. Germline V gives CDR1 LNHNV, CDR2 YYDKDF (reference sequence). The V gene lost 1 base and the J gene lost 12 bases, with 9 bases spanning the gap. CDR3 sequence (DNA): TGTGCCACCAGCAGAGCGGCAGGCCAACTGTTTTTT. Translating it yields CATSRAAGQLFF.

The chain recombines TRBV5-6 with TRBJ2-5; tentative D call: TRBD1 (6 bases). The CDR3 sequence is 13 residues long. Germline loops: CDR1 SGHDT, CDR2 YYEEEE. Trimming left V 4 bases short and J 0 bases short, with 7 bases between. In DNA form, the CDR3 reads TGTGCCAGCAGCAGACAGGACCAAGAGACCCAGTACTTC. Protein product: CASSRQDQETQYF.

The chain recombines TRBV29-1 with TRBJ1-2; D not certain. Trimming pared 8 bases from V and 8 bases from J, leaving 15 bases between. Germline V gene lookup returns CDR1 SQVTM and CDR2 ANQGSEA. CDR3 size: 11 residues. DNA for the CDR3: TGCAGCACCATTACTCGGAGGGGCTACACCTTC. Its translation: CSTITRRGYTF.

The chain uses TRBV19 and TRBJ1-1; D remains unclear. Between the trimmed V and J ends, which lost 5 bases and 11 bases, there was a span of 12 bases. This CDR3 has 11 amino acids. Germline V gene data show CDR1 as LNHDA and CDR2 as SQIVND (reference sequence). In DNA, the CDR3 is TGTGCCAGTAGTTCTGTACTTGGGGCTTTCTTT. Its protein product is CASSSVLGAFF.

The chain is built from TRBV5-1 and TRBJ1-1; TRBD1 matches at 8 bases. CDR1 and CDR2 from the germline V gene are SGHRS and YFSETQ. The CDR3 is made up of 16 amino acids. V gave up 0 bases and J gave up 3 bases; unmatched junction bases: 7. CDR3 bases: TGCGCCAGCAGCTTGGGCCGGACAGGGTGGGACACTGAAGCTTTCTTT. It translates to CASSLGRTGWDTEAFF.

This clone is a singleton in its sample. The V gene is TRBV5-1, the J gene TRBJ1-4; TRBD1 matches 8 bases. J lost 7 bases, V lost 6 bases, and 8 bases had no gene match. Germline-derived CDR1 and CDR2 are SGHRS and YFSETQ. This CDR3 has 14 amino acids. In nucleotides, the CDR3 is TGCGCCAGCACCTCAGGGGGCGTTGGTGAAAAACTGTTTTTT. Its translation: CASTSGGVGEKLFF.

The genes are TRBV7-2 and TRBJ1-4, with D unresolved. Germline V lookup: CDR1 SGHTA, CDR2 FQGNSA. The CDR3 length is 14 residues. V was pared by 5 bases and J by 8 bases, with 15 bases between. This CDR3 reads CASSRRGPREKLFF. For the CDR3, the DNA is TGTGCCAGCAGCCGGCGCGGCCCTAGAGAAAAACTGTTTTTT.

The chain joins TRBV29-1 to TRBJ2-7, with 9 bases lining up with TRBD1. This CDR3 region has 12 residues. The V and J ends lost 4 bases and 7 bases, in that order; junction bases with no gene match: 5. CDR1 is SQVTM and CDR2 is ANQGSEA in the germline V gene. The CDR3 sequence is CSVGTGAGEQYF. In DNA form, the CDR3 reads TGCAGCGTTGGGACAGGGGCTGGGGAGCAGTACTTC.

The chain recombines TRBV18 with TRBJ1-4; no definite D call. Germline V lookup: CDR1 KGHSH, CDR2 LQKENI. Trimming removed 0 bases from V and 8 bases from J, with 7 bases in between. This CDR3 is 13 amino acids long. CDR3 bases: TGTGCCAGCTCACCACCGTCCAACGAAAAACTGTTTTTT. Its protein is CASSPPSNEKLFF.

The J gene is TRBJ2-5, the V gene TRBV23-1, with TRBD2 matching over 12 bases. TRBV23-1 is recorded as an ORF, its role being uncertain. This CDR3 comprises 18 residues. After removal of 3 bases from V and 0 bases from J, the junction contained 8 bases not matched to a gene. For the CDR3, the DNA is TGCGCCAGCAGTCAGCCTGGACTAGCGGGGCCCCACCAAGAGACCCAGTACTTC. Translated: CASSQPGLAGPHQETQYF.

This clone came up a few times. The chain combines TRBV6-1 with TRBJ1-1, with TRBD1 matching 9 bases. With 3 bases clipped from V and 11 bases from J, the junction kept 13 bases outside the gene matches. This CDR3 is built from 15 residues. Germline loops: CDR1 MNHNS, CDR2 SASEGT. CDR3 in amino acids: CASSEITGTGYRAFF. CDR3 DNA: TGTGCCAGCAGTGAGATTACCGGGACAGGGTATCGTGCTTTCTTT.

CDR3 bases: TGTGCCAGCAGCGTAGGGACAGGGACCGGTCAGCCCCAGCATTTT. It specifies CASSVGTGTGQPQHF. The rearrangement uses TRBV9 and TRBJ1-5; 8 positions agree with TRBD1. CDR1 is SGDLS, CDR2 YYNGEE, per germline. The CDR3 length is 15 residues. Unmatched junction bases numbered 5, after V lost 0 bases and J lost 6 bases. Looking up the rest from reference TRBV9 and TRBJ1-5 gives the full variable domain: DSGVTQTPKHLITATGQRVTLRCSPRSGDLSVYWYQQSLDQGLQFLIQYYNGEERAKGNILERFSAQQFPDLHSELNLSSLELGDSALYFCASSVGTGTGQPQHFGDGTRLSIL.

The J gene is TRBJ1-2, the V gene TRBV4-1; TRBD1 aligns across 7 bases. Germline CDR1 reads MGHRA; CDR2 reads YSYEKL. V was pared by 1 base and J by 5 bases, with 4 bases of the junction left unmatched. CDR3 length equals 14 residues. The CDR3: CASSQGQGGYGYTF. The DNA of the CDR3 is TGCGCCAGCAGCCAAGGACAGGGAGGGTATGGCTACACCTTC.

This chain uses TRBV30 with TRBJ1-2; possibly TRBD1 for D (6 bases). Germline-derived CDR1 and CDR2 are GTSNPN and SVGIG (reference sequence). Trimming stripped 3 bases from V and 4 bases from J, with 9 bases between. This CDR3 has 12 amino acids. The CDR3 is CAWSTQGYGYTF. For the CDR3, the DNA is TGTGCCTGGAGCACACAGGGCTATGGCTACACCTTC.

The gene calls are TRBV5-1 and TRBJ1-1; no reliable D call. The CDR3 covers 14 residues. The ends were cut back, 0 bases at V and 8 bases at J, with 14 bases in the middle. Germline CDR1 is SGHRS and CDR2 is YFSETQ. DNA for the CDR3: TGCGCCAGCAGCTTGGGGGCAGGAAAACGGGAAGCTTTCTTT. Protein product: CASSLGAGKREAFF.

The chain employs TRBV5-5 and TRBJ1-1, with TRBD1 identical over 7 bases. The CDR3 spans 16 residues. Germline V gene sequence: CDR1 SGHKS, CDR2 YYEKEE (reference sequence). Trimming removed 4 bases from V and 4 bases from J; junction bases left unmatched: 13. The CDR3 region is CASSGRQGVLGTEAFF. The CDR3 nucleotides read TGTGCCAGCAGCGGGCGGCAGGGGGTATTGGGCACTGAAGCTTTCTTT.

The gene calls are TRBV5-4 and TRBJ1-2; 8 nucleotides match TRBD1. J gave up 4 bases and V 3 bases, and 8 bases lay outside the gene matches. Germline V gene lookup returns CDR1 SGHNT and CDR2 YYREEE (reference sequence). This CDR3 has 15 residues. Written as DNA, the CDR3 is TGTGCCAGCAGCTCACGGGACAGGTCTAGCTATGGCTACACCTTC. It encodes CASSSRDRSSYGYTF.

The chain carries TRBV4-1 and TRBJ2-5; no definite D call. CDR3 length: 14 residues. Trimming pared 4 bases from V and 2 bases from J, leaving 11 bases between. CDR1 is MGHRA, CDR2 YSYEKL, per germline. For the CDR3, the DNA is TGCGCCAGCAGCCCGCTAACTATTCAAGAGACCCAGTACTTC. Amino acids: CASSPLTIQETQYF.

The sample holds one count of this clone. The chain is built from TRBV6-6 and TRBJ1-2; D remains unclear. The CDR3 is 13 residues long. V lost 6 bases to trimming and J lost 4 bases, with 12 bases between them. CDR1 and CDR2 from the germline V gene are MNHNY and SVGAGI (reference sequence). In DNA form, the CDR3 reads TGTGCCAGCAGGCTCGAACGGTCCTATGGCTACACCTTC. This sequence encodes CASRLERSYGYTF.

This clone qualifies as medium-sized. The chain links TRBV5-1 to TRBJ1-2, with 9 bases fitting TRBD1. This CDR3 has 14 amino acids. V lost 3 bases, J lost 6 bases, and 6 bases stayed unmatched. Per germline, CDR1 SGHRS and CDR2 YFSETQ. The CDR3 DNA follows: TGCGCCAGCAGCTGGGGACAGGGCGGGAATGGCTACACCTTC. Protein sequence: CASSWGQGGNGYTF.

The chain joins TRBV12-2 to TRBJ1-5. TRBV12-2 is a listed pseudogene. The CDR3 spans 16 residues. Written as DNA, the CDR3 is TGTGCAAGTCGCTTAGCGGGGAGGGGAGGCAATCAGCCCCAGCATTTT. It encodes CASRLAGRGGNQPQHF.